The rows below give T cell receptor beta chains drawn from one sample of a study of early T cells in non-severe SARS-CoV-2 infection. MiXCR, applied by TCRdb to the 5' RACE reads, yields one record per CDR3 protein. The table lists tens of thousands of distinct CDR3 sequences, roughly 14% of them singletons. The input for sequencing was whole blood, taken at baseline. The receptors here all came from an adult who was a healthcare worker with PCR-confirmed SARS-CoV-2 infection or an uninfected control (not recorded which). CDR3s include the opening cysteine and the closing phenylalanine or tryptophan. The D gene is left open where the match is weak. Expanded clones are given a class, and other clones once, few, many or no size at all.

j_gene: TRBJ2-7; v_gene: TRBV18; d_gene: NA; abundance: NA; CDR3nt: TGTGCCAGCTCACCGGGGAGAGCCGTCTACGAGCAGTACTTC; CDR3aa: CASSPGRAVYEQYF
j_gene: TRBJ2-7; v_gene: TRBV5-1; d_gene: NA; abundance: few; CDR3nt: TGCGCCAGCAGCGCTACCCCGGAGAGGTCCTACGAGCAGTACTTC; CDR3aa: CASSATPERSYEQYF
j_gene: TRBJ2-3; v_gene: TRBV2; d_gene: NA; abundance: NA; CDR3nt: TGTGCCAGCAGTGAAGCGGGTGTGTCAGATACGCAGTATTTT; CDR3aa: CASSEAGVSDTQYF
j_gene: TRBJ2-2; v_gene: TRBV5-4; d_gene: NA; abundance: NA; CDR3nt: TGTGCCAGCAGCTTGTCGACGGGGAGGAACACCGGGGAGCTGTTTTTT; CDR3aa: CASSLSTGRNTGELFF
j_gene: TRBJ2-1; v_gene: TRBV19; d_gene: NA; abundance: few; CDR3nt: TGTGCCAGTAGTATCGGGGCGGCAGGACCCACCAATGAGCAGTTCTTC; CDR3aa: CASSIGAAGPTNEQFF
j_gene: TRBJ2-7; v_gene: TRBV7-9; d_gene: TRBD2; abundance: NA; CDR3nt: TGTGCCAGCAGCTTAGTAGGCCTAGCGGGACCCTACGAGCAGTACTTC; CDR3aa: CASSLVGLAGPYEQYF
j_gene: TRBJ1-5; v_gene: TRBV19; d_gene: NA; abundance: few; CDR3nt: TGTGCCAGCCGGGCCCCCAATCAGCCCCAGCATTTT; CDR3aa: CASRAPNQPQHF
j_gene: TRBJ2-3; v_gene: TRBV2; d_gene: TRBD2; abundance: NA; CDR3nt: TGTGCCAGCAGTCCACTAGCGGGATTCGCCGCACACTCAGATACGCAGTATTTT; CDR3aa: CASSPLAGFAAHSDTQYF
j_gene: TRBJ2-7; v_gene: TRBV30; d_gene: NA; abundance: few; CDR3nt: TGTGCCTGGAGTGTAGGGGACGTCAGCTCCTACGAGCAGTACTTC; CDR3aa: CAWSVGDVSSYEQYF
j_gene: TRBJ2-2; v_gene: TRBV20-1; d_gene: NA; abundance: many; CDR3nt: TGCAGTGCCCCATGGGTAGAATACACCGGGGAGCTGTTTTTT; CDR3aa: CSAPWVEYTGELFF
j_gene: TRBJ2-1; v_gene: TRBV28; d_gene: TRBD2; abundance: few; CDR3nt: TGTGCCAGCAGTCTGACTAGCTTCGAGGGCAATGAGCAGTTCTTC; CDR3aa: CASSLTSFEGNEQFF
j_gene: TRBJ1-3; v_gene: TRBV20-1; d_gene: NA; abundance: few; CDR3nt: TGCAGTGCTAGAGATGCCGGGCATCGCTCTGGAAACACCATATATTTT; CDR3aa: CSARDAGHRSGNTIYF
j_gene: TRBJ2-7; v_gene: TRBV27; d_gene: TRBD2; abundance: NA; CDR3nt: TGTGCCAGCAGTTTATCCCCCGGACTAGCGGGCTCCTACGAGCAGTACTTC; CDR3aa: CASSLSPGLAGSYEQYF
j_gene: TRBJ1-6; v_gene: TRBV28; d_gene: NA; abundance: many; CDR3nt: TGTGCCAGCAGTTTAGGGGAAGGCTCCTATAATTCACCCCTCCACTTT; CDR3aa: CASSLGEGSYNSPLHF
j_gene: TRBJ1-4; v_gene: TRBV7-9; d_gene: NA; abundance: few; CDR3nt: TGTGCCAGCAGCTTAGCCCCCCGGGGGCCGACTAATGAAAAACTGTTTTTT; CDR3aa: CASSLAPRGPTNEKLFF
j_gene: TRBJ2-1; v_gene: TRBV9; d_gene: NA; abundance: many; CDR3nt: TGTGCCAGCAGCGCCGGGACCTACAATGAGCAGTTCTTC; CDR3aa: CASSAGTYNEQFF
j_gene: TRBJ2-7; v_gene: TRBV7-6; d_gene: TRBD1; abundance: NA; CDR3nt: TGTGCCAGCAGCGGGGGCAGGGGGTACGAGCAGTACTTC; CDR3aa: CASSGGRGYEQYF
j_gene: TRBJ1-5; v_gene: TRBV5-4; d_gene: NA; abundance: NA; CDR3nt: TGTGCCAGCAGCTCCTCGGGCGCTAGCAATCAGCCCCAGCATTTT; CDR3aa: CASSSSGASNQPQHF
j_gene: TRBJ2-6; v_gene: TRBV11-2; d_gene: NA; abundance: NA; CDR3nt: TGTGCCAGCAGCTTAAATGCTGGTGGGGCCAACGTCCTGACTTTC; CDR3aa: CASSLNAGGANVLTF
j_gene: TRBJ2-1; v_gene: TRBV27; d_gene: NA; abundance: NA; CDR3nt: TGTGCCAGCAGTTTGAATTACGACTCCTACAATGAGCAGTTCTTC; CDR3aa: CASSLNYDSYNEQFF
j_gene: TRBJ1-1; v_gene: TRBV20-1; d_gene: NA; abundance: few; CDR3nt: TGCAGTGCTAGAGATCAGTACACTGAAGCTTTCTTT; CDR3aa: CSARDQYTEAFF
j_gene: TRBJ1-1; v_gene: TRBV29-1; d_gene: NA; abundance: few; CDR3nt: TGCAGCGTGAGGGATTTGAACACTGAAGCTTTCTTT; CDR3aa: CSVRDLNTEAFF
j_gene: TRBJ2-7; v_gene: TRBV21-1; d_gene: NA; abundance: NA; CDR3nt: TGTGCCAGCAGCTCCCGCAGAGCCGACGGGCTAATTTACGAGCAGTACTTC; CDR3aa: CASSSRRADGLIYEQYF
j_gene: TRBJ2-5; v_gene: TRBV9; d_gene: NA; abundance: few; CDR3nt: TGTGCCAGCAGCCAGAGTAGGGGAAGGGAAGAGACCCAGTACTTC; CDR3aa: CASSQSRGREETQYF
j_gene: TRBJ2-6; v_gene: TRBV3-1; d_gene: NA; abundance: few; CDR3nt: TGTGCCAGCAGCACCCGGGGGGCAGGCCGCTCTGGGGCCAACGTCCTGACTTTC; CDR3aa: CASSTRGAGRSGANVLTF
j_gene: TRBJ2-3; v_gene: TRBV29-1; d_gene: TRBD2; abundance: NA; CDR3nt: TGCAGCGTATCCGGGACTAGCGGGACAGATACGCAGTATTTT; CDR3aa: CSVSGTSGTDTQYF
j_gene: TRBJ2-7; v_gene: TRBV6-1; d_gene: TRBD1; abundance: few; CDR3nt: TGTGCCAGCTTATGGGACAGGGGTACCTACGAGCAGTACTTC; CDR3aa: CASLWDRGTYEQYF
j_gene: TRBJ2-1; v_gene: TRBV7-3; d_gene: NA; abundance: few; CDR3nt: TGTGCCAGCAGCTTAACTGGAGGGGTCGGGAGCTTATACAATGAGCAGTTCTTC; CDR3aa: CASSLTGGVGSLYNEQFF
j_gene: TRBJ2-1; v_gene: TRBV6-1; d_gene: TRBD2; abundance: NA; CDR3nt: TGTGCCAGCAGTGGGGCAGGACTAGCGGGAGGAGATGAGCAGTTCTTC; CDR3aa: CASSGAGLAGGDEQFF
j_gene: TRBJ1-2; v_gene: TRBV3-1; d_gene: TRBD1; abundance: NA; CDR3nt: TGTGCCAGCAGTCCGGGACAGACATGGGGCTACACCTTC; CDR3aa: CASSPGQTWGYTF
j_gene: TRBJ2-2; v_gene: TRBV5-1; d_gene: NA; abundance: few; CDR3nt: TGCGCCAGCAGCTTCCGGTCGAACACCGGGGAGCTGTTTTTT; CDR3aa: CASSFRSNTGELFF
j_gene: TRBJ2-2; v_gene: TRBV7-9; d_gene: NA; abundance: NA; CDR3nt: TGTGCCAGCAGGCCGCCCTCTAGAGGGAGCACCGGGGAGCTGTTTTTT; CDR3aa: CASRPPSRGSTGELFF
j_gene: TRBJ2-5; v_gene: TRBV18; d_gene: TRBD2; abundance: few; CDR3nt: TGTGCCAGCTCACCTCTAGCGGGAGGGGGTCTGGAGGAGACCCAGTACTTC; CDR3aa: CASSPLAGGGLEETQYF
j_gene: TRBJ2-3; v_gene: TRBV12-3/TRBV12-4; d_gene: NA; abundance: NA; CDR3nt: TGTGCCAGCAGTTTAGCGGCTGTTAGCACAGATACGCAGTATTTT; CDR3aa: CASSLAAVSTDTQYF
j_gene: TRBJ1-1; v_gene: TRBV20-1; d_gene: NA; abundance: NA; CDR3nt: TGCAGTGCTTCCCGTGCGAGGGAAGCTGAAGCTTTCTTT; CDR3aa: CSASRAREAEAFF